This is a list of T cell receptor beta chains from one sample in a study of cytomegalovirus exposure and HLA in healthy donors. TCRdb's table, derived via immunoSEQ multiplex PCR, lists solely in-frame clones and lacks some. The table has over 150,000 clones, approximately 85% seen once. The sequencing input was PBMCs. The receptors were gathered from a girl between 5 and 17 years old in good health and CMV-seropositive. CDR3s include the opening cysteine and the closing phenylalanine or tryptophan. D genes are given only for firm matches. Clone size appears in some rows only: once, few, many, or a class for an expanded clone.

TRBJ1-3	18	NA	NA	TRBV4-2	CASSQDFIIWREENTIYF	TGTGCCAGCAGCCAAGATTTCATAATATGGAGGGAGGAAAACACCATATATTTT
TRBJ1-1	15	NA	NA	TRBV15	CATSRAPRLNGEAFF	TGTGCCACCAGCAGAGCGCCCAGGTTGAACGGTGAAGCTTTCTTT
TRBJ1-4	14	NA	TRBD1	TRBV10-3	CATQTGVSNEKLFF	TGTGCCACCCAGACAGGGGTTTCTAATGAAAAACTGTTTTTT
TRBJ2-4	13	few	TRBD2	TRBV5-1	CASSSGGLDIQYF	TGCGCCAGCAGCTCCGGGGGGTTGGACATTCAGTACTTC
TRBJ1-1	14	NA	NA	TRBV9	CASSHGGKNTEAFF	TGTGCCAGCAGCCATGGAGGGAAGAACACTGAAGCTTTCTTT
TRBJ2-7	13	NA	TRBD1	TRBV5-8	CASSSTRGREQYF	TGTGCCAGCAGCAGTACCAGGGGGCGCGAGCAGTACTTC
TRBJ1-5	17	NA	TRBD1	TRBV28	CASRLPSEGQGLQPQHF	TGTGCCAGCAGACTACCATCGGAGGGACAGGGACTTCAGCCCCAGCATTTT
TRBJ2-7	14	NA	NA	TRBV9	CASSVGQASYEQYF	TGTGCCAGCAGCGTAGGGCAGGCCTCCTACGAGCAGTACTTC
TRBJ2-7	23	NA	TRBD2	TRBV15	CATSRDGTPQIAGGRPEGYEQYF	TGTGCCACCAGCAGAGATGGGACCCCCCAGATAGCGGGGGGCCGACCGGAGGGATACGAGCAGTACTTC
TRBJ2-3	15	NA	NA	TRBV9	CASSVSPGGTDTQYF	TGTGCCAGCAGCGTTTCCCCCGGGGGCACAGATACGCAGTATTTT
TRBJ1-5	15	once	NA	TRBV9	CASSVGRNGDQPQHF	TGTGCCAGCAGCGTAGGGCGCAATGGAGATCAGCCCCAGCATTTT
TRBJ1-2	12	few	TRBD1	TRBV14	CASSQNRGGYTF	TGTGCCAGCAGCCAGAACAGGGGCGGCTACACCTTC
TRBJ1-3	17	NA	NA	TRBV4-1	CASSQDTGFDSGNTIYF	TGCGCCAGCAGCCAAGATACAGGGTTCGACTCTGGAAACACCATATATTTT
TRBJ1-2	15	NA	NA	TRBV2	CASSDRDSVLPGYTF	TGTGCCAGCAGTGACCGGGACTCCGTTCTCCCTGGCTACACCTTC
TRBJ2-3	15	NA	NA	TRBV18	CASSTSGADTDTQYF	TGTGCCAGCTCCACCTCTGGGGCGGATACAGATACGCAGTATTTT
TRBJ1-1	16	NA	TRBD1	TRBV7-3	CASSLPGTGSVTEAFF	TGTGCCAGCAGCTTACCCGGGACAGGGTCTGTCACTGAAGCTTTCTTT
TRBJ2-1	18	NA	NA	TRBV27	CASSPFVRGMEYYNEQFF	TGTGCCAGCAGTCCGTTCGTCCGGGGGATGGAGTACTACAATGAGCAGTTCTTC
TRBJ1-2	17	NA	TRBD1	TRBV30	CAWSDYFTGGSQVGYTF	TGTGCCTGGAGCGACTACTTCACAGGGGGTTCGCAAGTAGGCTACACCTTC
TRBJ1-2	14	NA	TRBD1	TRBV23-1	CASIRPGTGNGYTF	TGCGCCAGCATCAGACCTGGGACAGGGAATGGCTACACCTTC
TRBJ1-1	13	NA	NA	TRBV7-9	CASRSQLNTEAFF	TGTGCCAGCAGATCACAGCTGAACACTGAAGCTTTCTTT
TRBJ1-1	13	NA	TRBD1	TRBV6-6	CASTTTGVTEAFF	TGTGCCAGCACCACCACAGGGGTCACTGAAGCTTTCTTT
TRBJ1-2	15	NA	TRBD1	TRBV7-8	CASSQRQGSFYGYTF	TGTGCCAGCAGCCAGAGACAGGGATCTTTCTATGGCTACACCTTC
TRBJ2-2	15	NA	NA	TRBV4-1	CASSQDSRAAGELFF	TGCGCCAGCAGCCAAGATTCGAGAGCGGCCGGGGAGCTGTTTTTT
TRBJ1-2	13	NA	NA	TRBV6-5	CASSPREFGGYTF	TGTGCCAGCAGTCCTAGGGAGTTCGGTGGCTACACCTTC
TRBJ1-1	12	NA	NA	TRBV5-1	CASTLTGPEAFF	TGCGCCAGCACCCTGACAGGTCCTGAAGCTTTCTTT
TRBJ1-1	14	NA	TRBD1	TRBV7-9	CASSLVGGQTEAFF	TGTGCCAGCAGCTTAGTAGGGGGACAGACTGAAGCTTTCTTT
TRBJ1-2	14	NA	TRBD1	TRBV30	CAWSGTGVLGGYTF	TGTGCCTGGAGTGGGACAGGGGTCCTCGGGGGCTACACCTTC
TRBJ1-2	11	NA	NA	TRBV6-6	CASRGHYGYTF	TGTGCCAGCAGGGGACATTATGGCTACACCTTC
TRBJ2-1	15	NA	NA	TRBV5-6	CASSLAILAYNEQFF	TGTGCCAGCAGCTTGGCCATACTAGCTTACAATGAGCAGTTCTTC